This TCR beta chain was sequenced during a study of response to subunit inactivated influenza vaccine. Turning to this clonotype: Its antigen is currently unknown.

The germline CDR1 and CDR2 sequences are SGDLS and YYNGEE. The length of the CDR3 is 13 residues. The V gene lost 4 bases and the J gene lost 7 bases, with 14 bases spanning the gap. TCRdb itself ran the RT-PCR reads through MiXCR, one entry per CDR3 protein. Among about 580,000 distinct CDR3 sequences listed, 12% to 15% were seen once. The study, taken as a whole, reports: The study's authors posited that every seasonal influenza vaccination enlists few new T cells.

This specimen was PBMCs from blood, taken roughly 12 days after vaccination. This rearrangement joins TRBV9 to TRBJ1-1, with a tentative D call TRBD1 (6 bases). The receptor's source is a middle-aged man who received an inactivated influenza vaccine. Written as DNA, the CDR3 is TGTGCCAGCAGCAGATCGACAGGACTTGAAGCTTTCTTT. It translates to CASSRSTGLEAFF.